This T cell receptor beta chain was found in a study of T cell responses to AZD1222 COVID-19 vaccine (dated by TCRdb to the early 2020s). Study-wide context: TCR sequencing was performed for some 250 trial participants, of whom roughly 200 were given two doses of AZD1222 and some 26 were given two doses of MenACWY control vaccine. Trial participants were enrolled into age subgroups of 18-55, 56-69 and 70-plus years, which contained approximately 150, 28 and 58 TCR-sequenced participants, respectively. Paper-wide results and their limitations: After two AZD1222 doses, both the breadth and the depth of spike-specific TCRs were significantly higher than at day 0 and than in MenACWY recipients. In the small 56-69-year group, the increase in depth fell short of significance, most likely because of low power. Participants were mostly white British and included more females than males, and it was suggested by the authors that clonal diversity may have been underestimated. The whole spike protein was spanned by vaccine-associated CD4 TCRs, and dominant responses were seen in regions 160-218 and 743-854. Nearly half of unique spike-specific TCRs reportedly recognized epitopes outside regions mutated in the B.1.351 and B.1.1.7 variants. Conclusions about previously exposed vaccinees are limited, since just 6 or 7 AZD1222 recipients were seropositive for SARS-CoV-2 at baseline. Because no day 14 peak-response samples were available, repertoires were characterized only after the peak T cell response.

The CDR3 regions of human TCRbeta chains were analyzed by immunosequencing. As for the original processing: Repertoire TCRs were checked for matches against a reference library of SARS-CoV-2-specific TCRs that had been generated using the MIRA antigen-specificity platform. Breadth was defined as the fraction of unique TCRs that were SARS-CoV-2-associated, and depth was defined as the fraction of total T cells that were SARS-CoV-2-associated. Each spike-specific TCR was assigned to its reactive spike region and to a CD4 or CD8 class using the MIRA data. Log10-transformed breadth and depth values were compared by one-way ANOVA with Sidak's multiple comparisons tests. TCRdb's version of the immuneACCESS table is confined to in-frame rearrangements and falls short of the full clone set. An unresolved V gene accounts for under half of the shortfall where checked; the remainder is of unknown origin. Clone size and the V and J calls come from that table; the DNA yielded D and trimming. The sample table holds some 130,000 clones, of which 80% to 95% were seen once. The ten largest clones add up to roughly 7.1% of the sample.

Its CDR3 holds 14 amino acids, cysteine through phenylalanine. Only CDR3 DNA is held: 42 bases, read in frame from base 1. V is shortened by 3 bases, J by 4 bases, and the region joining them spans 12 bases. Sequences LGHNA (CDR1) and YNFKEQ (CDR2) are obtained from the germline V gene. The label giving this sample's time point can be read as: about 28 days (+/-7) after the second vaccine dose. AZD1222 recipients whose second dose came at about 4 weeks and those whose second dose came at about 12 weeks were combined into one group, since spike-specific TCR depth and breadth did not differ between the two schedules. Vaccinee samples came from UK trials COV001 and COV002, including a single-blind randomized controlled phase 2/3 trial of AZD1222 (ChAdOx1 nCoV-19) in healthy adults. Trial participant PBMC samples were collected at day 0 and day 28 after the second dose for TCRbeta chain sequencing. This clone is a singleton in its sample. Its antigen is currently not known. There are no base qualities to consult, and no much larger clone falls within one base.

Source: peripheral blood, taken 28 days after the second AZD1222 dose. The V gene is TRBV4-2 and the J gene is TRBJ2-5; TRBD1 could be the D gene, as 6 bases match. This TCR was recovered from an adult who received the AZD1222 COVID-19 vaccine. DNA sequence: TGTGCCAGCAGCCATGTGGGGGCAGGAGAGACCCAGTACTTC. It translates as CASSHVGAGETQYF.